What follows are 21 T cell receptor beta chains derived from one specimen sequenced in a study of shared clonotypes between healthy human individuals (dated by TCRdb to about 2020). The protocol used for the library was the immunoSEQ multiplex PCR assay. Imported from immuneACCESS, the table was reduced by TCRdb to in-frame sequences with V and J called. These copies leave out some clones; in studies compared against another copy, an unresolved V gene accounts for under half, and the cause of the remainder is not known. For this sample the table gives 850,000 to 1,100,000 clones, of which 60% to 80% were detected only once. Approximately 0.9% of the sample is in the top ten clones. Input material: memory CD4+ T cells from PBMCs. In the paper's terms, the cell subset or site label means: CD45RA-negative fraction. The receptor set was obtained from a man younger than 35 in good health. Some clones in this sample may be carry-over from other donors' samples.

V usage is TRBV29-1 and J usage is TRBJ2-6; no clear D gene. Deletions cut 5 bases from V and 0 bases from J, with 5 bases between. Germline lookup yields CDR1 SQVTM and CDR2 ANQGSEA. CDR3 length: 13 residues. Here the CDR3 reads CSVYSSGANVLTF. CDR3 nucleotide sequence: TGCAGCGTTTACAGCTCTGGGGCCAACGTCCTGACTTTC.

There are a few counts of this clone. A read error is possible here, since a much larger clone lies one base away. The CDR3 here is CASSRQGNTEAFF. CDR3 DNA: TGTGCCAGCAGTCGACAGGGGAACACTGAAGCTTTCTTT. The V gene is TRBV11-3, the J gene TRBJ1-1; 7 nucleotides align to TRBD1. The germline V gene has CDR1 SGHNT and CDR2 YENEEA. J lost 1 base, V lost 6 bases, and 2 bases had no gene match. The CDR3 loop spans 13 amino acids.

This chain uses TRBV7-2 with TRBJ2-5, with 7 bases fitting TRBD2. V shed 5 bases and J 4 bases; nucleotides not matched to a gene: 10. The germline V gene has CDR1 SGHTA and CDR2 FQGNSA. This CDR3 has 15 amino acids. Written as DNA, the CDR3 is TGTGCCAGCAGCCCAAGGGGACGGGAGGCAGAGACCCAGTACTTC. Translated: CASSPRGREAETQYF.

The V and J genes are TRBV7-3 and TRBJ2-2, with 7 bases fitting TRBD2. This CDR3 comprises 14 residues. Germline CDR1 reads SGHTA; CDR2 reads FQGTGA. The trim removed 0 bases at V and 15 bases at J, leaving 10 bases unmatched. The CDR3 DNA reads as TGTGCCAGCAGCTTAACCGGACGGTGGGGAGGGATGTTTTTT. Its protein product is CASSLTGRWGGMFF.

This chain links TRBV5-1 with TRBJ2-5; 13 positions agree with TRBD2. The CDR3 is made up of 16 amino acids. CDR1 is SGHRS and CDR2 is YFSETQ in the germline V gene. V was clipped by 3 bases and J by 5 bases; unmatched bases: 7. The DNA for the CDR3 is TGCGCCAGCAGCTGGACTAGCGGGAGAGGGAGGGAGACCCAGTACTTC. Translation gives CASSWTSGRGRETQYF.

This CDR3 is CASSPIGGTEAFF. As DNA, the CDR3 is TGTGCCAGCAGTCCAATCGGGGGGACTGAAGCTTTCTTT. This chain links TRBV28 with TRBJ1-1, with a weak D call TRBD1 (5 bases). Per the germline V gene, CDR1 is MDHEN and CDR2 is SYDVKM. V lost 5 bases and J 5 bases, leaving 12 bases between the germline ends. This CDR3 is 13 amino acids long.

This clone was counted a few times. The V call is TRBV5-6, the J call TRBJ1-2; D gene ambiguous. Trimming left V 4 bases short and J 7 bases short, with 14 bases between. Germline CDR1 and CDR2: SGHDT and YYEEEE. The CDR3 covers 13 residues. The CDR3 DNA reads TGTGCCAGCAGCATAGGGTGGGATGGTGGCTACACCTTC. Amino acids: CASSIGWDGGYTF.

The chain carries TRBV5-1 and TRBJ2-5; maybe TRBD1 (6 bases). V lost 4 bases and J lost 2, with 15 bases in between. CDR3 length: 15 residues. Germline V lookup: CDR1 SGHRS, CDR2 YFSETQ. The CDR3 sequence: CASSLLSDRQETQYF. The CDR3 nucleotides read TGCGCCAGCAGCCTACTATCGGACAGACAAGAGACCCAGTACTTC.

V gene TRBV28 combines with J gene TRBJ2-1, with a weak D call TRBD1 (6 bases). Germline V gene lookup returns CDR1 MDHEN and CDR2 SYDVKM. Between the trimmed V and J ends, which lost 6 bases and 8 bases, there was a span of 20 bases. CDR3 size: 15 residues. The CDR3: CASRTGSAGTDEQFF. CDR3 DNA: TGTGCCAGCAGAACAGGGTCGGCGGGCACGGATGAGCAGTTCTTC.

This chain joins TRBV30 and TRBJ1-5; a weak D match, TRBD1 (5 bases). This CDR3 has 11 amino acids. CDR1 and CDR2 from the germline V gene are GTSNPN and SVGIG (reference sequence). Between the trimmed V and J ends, which lost 5 bases and 7 bases, there was a span of 9 bases. CDR3 in DNA: TGTGCCTGGGGTAGGGGCCAGCCCCAGCATTTT. Its translation is CAWGRGQPQHF.

This clone was counted a few times. The chain combines TRBV7-2 with TRBJ2-4, with D unresolved. Germline V gene data show CDR1 as SGHTA and CDR2 as FQGNSA. The germline V and J ends were trimmed by 3 bases and 4 bases, with 13 bases remaining between them. CDR3 length equals 15 residues. In nucleotides, the CDR3 is TGTGCCAGCAGCTTTCGTCAGGAAACAAAAAACATTCAGTACTTC. Translation gives CASSFRQETKNIQYF.

The chain employs TRBV28 and TRBJ1-1; D is unclear. The V gene's germline CDR1 is MDHEN and CDR2 SYDVKM. The V end was cut by 1 base, the J end by 11 bases, with 11 bases between. The CDR3 consists of 12 residues. The CDR3 DNA follows: TGTGCCAGCAGTTTATCCCTCTCCGCGGCTTTCTTT. It encodes CASSLSLSAAFF.

This sequence joins TRBV19 and TRBJ2-7, with TRBD1 matching 8 bases. V lost 4 bases, J lost 2 bases, and 4 bases stayed unmatched. CDR3 size: 14 residues. Germline V lookup: CDR1 LNHDA, CDR2 SQIVND (reference sequence). Here the CDR3 DNA reads TGTGCCAGTAGTACTCCGGGACAGGCCTACGAGCAGTACTTC. It codes for CASSTPGQAYEQYF.

This clone was seen only a few times. The V call is TRBV6-1, the J call TRBJ2-1, with D hard to call. Trimming removed 6 bases at V and 0 bases at J, with 12 bases between. The germline gives CDR1 MNHNS, CDR2 SASEGT. The CDR3 is 15 amino acids. The CDR3 DNA reads as TGTGCCAGCAGAGCCCGTGGGGACTCCTACAATGAGCAGTTCTTC. It translates to CASRARGDSYNEQFF.

Details on this clone: This same CDR3 is encoded by further DNA sequences in the sample. The rearrangement links TRBV6-5 to TRBJ2-1; 14 nucleotides agree with TRBD2. From germline, CDR1 is MNHEY and CDR2 SVGAGI. CDR3 length: 16 residues. V trimming: 0 bases; J trimming: 6 bases; junction bases outside the gene matches: 1. The CDR3, as DNA: TGTGCCAGCAGTTACTCCGGACTAGCGGGAGGCAATGAGCAGTTCTTC. Protein product: CASSYSGLAGGNEQFF.

The J gene is TRBJ1-1, the V gene TRBV5-5; no clear D gene. Germline V gene lookup returns CDR1 SGHKS and CDR2 YYEKEE (reference sequence). The CDR3 length is 14 residues. The ends were cut back, 0 bases at V and 8 bases at J, with 14 bases in the middle. The CDR3 DNA reads TGTGCCAGCAGCTTGGTAGCTGGGCTCAAAGAAGCTTTCTTT. Translation: CASSLVAGLKEAFF.

The table lists this clone with a few counts. The genes are TRBV7-2 and TRBJ1-3, with D possibly TRBD1 on 5 matching bases. The CDR3 has 14 amino acids. Germline lookup yields CDR1 SGHTA and CDR2 FQGNSA. V lost 5 bases, J lost 0 bases, and 8 bases lay in between. The CDR3 nucleotides are TGTGCCAGCAGCGGGGCTTTCTCTGGAAACACCATATATTTT. This codes for CASSGAFSGNTIYF.

V gene TRBV5-1 combines with J gene TRBJ1-2; 7 bases match TRBD1. This CDR3 contains 15 residues. Trimming removed 4 bases from V and 4 bases from J; junction bases left unmatched: 10. Germline CDR1 reads SGHRS; CDR2 reads YFSETQ. This chain's CDR3 is CASSANRGRGYGYTF. The CDR3 bases are TGCGCCAGCAGCGCGAACAGGGGACGAGGCTATGGCTACACCTTC.

The rearrangement joins TRBV29-1 to TRBJ2-7; tentatively, D is TRBD1 or TRBD2 (5 bases each). The CDR3 contains 11 residues. The germline V gene has CDR1 SQVTM and CDR2 ANQGSEA. V lost 4 bases and J lost 4, with 8 bases in between. CDR3 sequence: CSVGGGYEQYF. The CDR3 DNA reads TGCAGCGTTGGGGGCGGGTACGAGCAGTACTTC.

In its sample, this clone was seen a few times. V is TRBV28 and J is TRBJ2-5; D remains unclear. The CDR3 loop spans 13 amino acids. Trimming pared 6 bases from V and 1 base from J, leaving 9 bases between. Germline values: CDR1 MDHEN, CDR2 SYDVKM. The CDR3 here is CASSYSAQETQYF. The DNA for the CDR3 is TGTGCCAGCAGCTATTCGGCCCAAGAGACCCAGTACTTC.

V and J are TRBV5-1 and TRBJ2-7; maybe TRBD2 (5 bases). The CDR3 loop spans 14 amino acids. Trimming took off 3 bases at V and 5 bases at J, with 15 bases between the two ends. In germline, CDR1 is SGHRS, CDR2 YFSETQ. CDR3 residues: CASSYDTARDEQYF. The DNA of the CDR3 is TGCGCCAGCAGCTATGACACGGCGAGGGACGAGCAGTACTTC.